The 29 T cell receptor beta chains in this list originate from one sample, sequenced in a study of PD-1 blockade in classical Hodgkin lymphoma. The protocol was immunoSEQ multiplex PCR, while the TCRdb copy is restricted to in-frame clones and leaves out a portion. The sample shows over 10,000 clones, over 75% of them seen only once. There was relapse after autologous stem cell transplantation in every patient, and there was variation in brentuximab vedotin exposure. Sequenced material: peripheral blood mononuclear cells (PBMCs), taken at baseline. These receptors were obtained from a human donor with classical Hodgkin lymphoma.

CDR3 region: CASSNTGPRDEQYF. The CDR3 region has the DNA TGTGCCAGCAGCAACACGGGACCAAGGGACGAGCAGTACTTC. The chain combines TRBV7-6 with TRBJ2-7; possibly TRBD1 or TRBD2 for D (5 bases each). The V gene's germline CDR1 is SGHVS and CDR2 FNYEAQ. V was clipped by 5 bases and J by 5 bases, with 16 bases between them. This CDR3 comprises 14 residues.

The rearrangement links TRBV7-8 to TRBJ1-1; perhaps TRBD1 as D (6 bases). Germline values: CDR1 SGHVS, CDR2 FQNEAQ. This CDR3 is built from 14 residues. Between the trimmed V and J ends, which lost 2 bases and 5 bases, there was a span of 12 bases. The CDR3 DNA is TGTGCCAGCAGCTTAAAACAGGGTTGGACTGAAGCTTTCTTT. It is translated as CASSLKQGWTEAFF.

This chain uses TRBV6-5 with TRBJ2-7, with D possibly TRBD1 on 5 matching bases. The V gene's germline CDR1 is MNHEY and CDR2 SVGAGI. V dropped 6 bases and J dropped 4 bases, with 10 bases sitting between them. This CDR3 spans 12 amino acids. The CDR3 sequence is CASSETVYEQYF. CDR3 sequence (DNA): TGTGCCAGCAGCGAGACAGTGTACGAGCAGTACTTC.

This clone was counted between two and nine times. The chain employs TRBV28 and TRBJ2-7; 9 nucleotides line up with TRBD1. The CDR3 runs 14 residues. Germline V lookup: CDR1 MDHEN, CDR2 SYDVKM. J lost 4 bases, V lost 7 bases, and 8 bases had no gene match. The CDR3 DNA reads TGTGCCAGCACCAAGGACAGGGGAAGGTACGAGCAGTACGTC. It specifies CASTKDRGRYEQYV.

The table lists this clone with a count of one. This chain links TRBV7-2 with TRBJ2-7, with 12 bases fitting TRBD2. V lost 5 bases, J lost 7 bases, and 12 bases stayed unmatched. This CDR3 comprises 16 residues. The V gene's germline CDR1 is SGHTA and CDR2 FQGNSA. The CDR3 bases are TGTGCCAGCAGCCCGAGACTGACTAGCGGGAGTAGAGAGCAGTACTTC. Translating it yields CASSPRLTSGSREQYF.

The gene calls are TRBV4-1 and TRBJ1-1; TRBD1 agrees at 7 bases. V trimming: 5 bases; J trimming: 2 bases; junction bases outside the gene matches: 14. This CDR3 has 17 residues. Germline V lookup: CDR1 MGHRA, CDR2 YSYEKL. CDR3 amino acids: CASSWGLPGQKNTEAFF. In nucleotides, the CDR3 is TGCGCCAGCAGCTGGGGTTTACCGGGACAGAAAAACACTGAAGCTTTCTTT.

This clone was found once. This chain joins TRBV5-5 and TRBJ2-1; TRBD2 is a possible D gene (5 bases). The CDR3 consists of 15 residues. V gave up 4 bases and J gave up 2 bases, with 13 bases separating them. CDR1 and CDR2 (germline): SGHKS, YYEKEE (reference sequence). The CDR3 loop reads CASSPHRGTYNEQFF. DNA for the CDR3: TGTGCCAGCAGCCCCCACAGAGGGACCTACAATGAGCAGTTCTTC.

The chain employs TRBV18 and TRBJ1-4; TRBD1 aligns across 9 bases. The CDR3 consists of 15 residues. Unmatched junction bases numbered 6, after V lost 3 bases and J lost 7 bases. Germline CDR1 is KGHSH and CDR2 is LQKENI. The CDR3 region is CASSPSQGAGEKLFF. For the CDR3, the DNA is TGTGCCAGCTCACCGTCACAGGGGGCGGGTGAAAAACTGTTTTTT.

V and J are TRBV9 and TRBJ2-7; D is perhaps TRBD2 (7 bases). This CDR3 comprises 12 residues. Germline V gives CDR1 SGDLS, CDR2 YYNGEE. Trimming took off 3 bases at V and 9 bases at J, with 13 bases between the two ends. The CDR3 DNA reads TGTGCCAGCAGCGAGGGGGGGGATAGGCAGTACTTC. Protein sequence: CASSEGGDRQYF.

V is TRBV14 and J is TRBJ2-1, with 10 bases aligning to TRBD2. The trim removed 9 bases at V and 5 bases at J, leaving 16 bases unmatched. The CDR3 spans 17 residues. The germline CDR1 and CDR2 sequences are SGHDN and FVKESK. The CDR3 sequence: CASTGDWGTSDHNEQFF. CDR3 nucleotide sequence: TGTGCCAGTACTGGGGACTGGGGGACTAGCGATCACAATGAGCAGTTCTTC.

V usage is TRBV5-1 and J usage is TRBJ2-3; 7 bases align to TRBD1. Germline lookup yields CDR1 SGHRS and CDR2 YFSETQ. V gave up 4 bases and J gave up 0 bases; unmatched junction bases: 5. The CDR3 spans 15 residues. The DNA of the CDR3 is TGCGCCAGCAGCCCAGGGGGTCAGAGCACAGATACGCAGTATTTT. As protein: CASSPGGQSTDTQYF.

CDR3 sequence reads: CASSLDFGNTEAFF. The CDR3 region has the DNA TGTGCCAGCAGCTTGGATTTCGGAAACACTGAAGCTTTCTTT. The gene calls are TRBV5-6 and TRBJ1-1; D gene unclear. The V gene lost 0 bases and the J gene lost 2 bases, with 8 bases spanning the gap. The germline gives CDR1 SGHDT, CDR2 YYEEEE. The CDR3 sequence is 14 residues long.

V gene TRBV29-1 combines with J gene TRBJ2-1; a weak D match, TRBD2 (5 bases). The CDR3 runs to 10 residues. Germline CDR1 is SQVTM and CDR2 is ANQGSEA. V was trimmed by 8 bases and J by 14 bases, leaving 16 bases between them. The CDR3 sequence is CSFRGFREFF. CDR3 nucleotides: TGCAGCTTTCGAGGGTTCCGCGAGTTCTTC.

The chain links TRBV4-1 to TRBJ2-5, with 7 bases that match TRBD1. The J segment lost 5 bases and the V segment lost 0 bases, leaving 6 bases of the junction unmatched. The germline V gene has CDR1 MGHRA and CDR2 YSYEKL. This CDR3 is 15 amino acids long. CDR3 amino acids: CASSQEEGARETQYF. As DNA, the CDR3 is TGCGCCAGCAGCCAAGAAGAGGGGGCCCGGGAGACCCAGTACTTC.

J is TRBJ1-2 and V is TRBV7-9; D is unresolved. Trimming cost V 4 bases and J 2 bases, with 20 bases left between them. The CDR3 is made up of 17 amino acids. The germline V gene encodes CDR1 SEHNR and CDR2 FQNEAQ (reference sequence). The CDR3 DNA follows: TGTGCCAGCAGCTCAAACGACCGGGAGCGCCCAAACTATGGCTACACCTTC. It encodes CASSSNDRERPNYGYTF.

This clone was seen a few times. V and J are TRBV4-3 and TRBJ2-5; D tentatively fits TRBD1 or TRBD2 (6 bases each). Germline CDR1 and CDR2: LGHNA and YSLEER. The V end was cut by 0 bases, the J end by 5 bases, with 13 bases between. CDR3 length equals 15 residues. CDR3 protein: CASSQDKGGWETQYF. Written as DNA, the CDR3 is TGCGCCAGCAGCCAAGATAAAGGGGGGTGGGAGACCCAGTACTTC.

The chain joins TRBV7-2 to TRBJ1-6, with D possibly matching TRBD1 (6 bases). Trimming removed 3 bases from V and 10 bases from J, with 19 bases in between. Germline CDR1 reads SGHTA; CDR2 reads FQGNSA. The CDR3 has 16 residues. The CDR3: CASSLGFLGGGSPLHF. The CDR3 region has the DNA TGTGCCAGCAGCTTGGGGTTTCTGGGGGGCGGCTCACCCCTCCACTTT.

There are a few counts of this clone. The V call is TRBV14, the J call TRBJ1-1, with D unclear. The V gene lost 0 bases and the J gene lost 1 base, with 12 bases spanning the gap. The germline gives CDR1 SGHDN, CDR2 FVKESK. CDR3 length equals 16 residues. In DNA, the CDR3 is TGTGCCAGCAGCCAAGATCCATTCGGCCGGAACACTGAAGCTTTCTTT. Residues: CASSQDPFGRNTEAFF.

This clone has a single count. V is TRBV11-2 and J is TRBJ1-3; no definite D call. CDR1 is SGHAT and CDR2 is FQNNGV in the germline V gene. The CDR3 runs to 14 residues. The ends were cut back, 3 bases at V and 0 bases at J, with 6 bases in the middle. CDR3 sequence: CASSFLSSGNTIYF. In DNA form, the CDR3 reads TGTGCCAGCAGCTTCTTGAGCTCTGGAAACACCATATATTTT.

The rearrangement joins TRBV27 to TRBJ2-5; 10 bases are shared with TRBD2. V was pared by 5 bases and J by 6 bases, with 18 bases of the junction left unmatched. The CDR3 is made up of 18 amino acids. CDR1 and CDR2 (germline): MNHEY, SMNVEV (reference sequence). Here the CDR3 DNA reads TGTGCCAGCAGTAGTAGCGGGGGGCTTTTCGTCAGAGAGAAGACCCAGTACTTC. Translated, it gives CASSSSGGLFVREKTQYF.

The chain combines TRBV4-3 with TRBJ2-2, with 7 bases aligning to TRBD1. Germline assignment: CDR1 LGHNA and CDR2 YSLEER. V trimming: 8 bases; J trimming: 4 bases; junction bases outside the gene matches: 16. The CDR3 sequence is 17 residues long. CDR3 in amino acids: CASSTYIGQAITGELFF. The CDR3 nucleotides read TGCGCCAGCTCCACCTACATCGGACAGGCAATCACCGGGGAGCTGTTTTTT.

The gene calls are TRBV18 and TRBJ2-4; 8 bases align to TRBD1. The germline CDR1 and CDR2 sequences are KGHSH and LQKENI. V gave up 1 base and J gave up 2 bases; unmatched junction bases: 7. The CDR3 length is 17 residues. For the CDR3, the DNA is TGTGCCAGCTCACCACTATTGGCAGGGGGCACCAAAAACATTCAGTACTTC. Its protein is CASSPLLAGGTKNIQYF.

In this sample, this clone turned up once. CDR3 amino acids: CASSEPVGTGLREQFF. The CDR3 nucleotides are TGTGCCAGCAGTGAACCTGTGGGGACGGGCTTGAGGGAGCAGTTCTTC. The V gene is TRBV6-1, the J gene TRBJ2-1; D might be TRBD1 or TRBD2, each matching 5 bases. This CDR3 has 16 residues. V lost 2 bases to trimming and J lost 10 bases, with 21 bases between them. CDR1 and CDR2 (germline): MNHNS, SASEGT.

This clone was counted between two and nine times. The V and J genes are TRBV30 and TRBJ1-1; tentatively, D is TRBD1 (5 bases). CDR3 size: 13 residues. Trimming took 0 bases from V and 5 from J, leaving 10 bases between them. Germline V gene data show CDR1 as GTSNPN and CDR2 as SVGIG (reference sequence). CDR3 residues: CAWSVRGATEAFF. The CDR3 DNA follows: TGTGCCTGGAGTGTAAGGGGAGCGACTGAAGCTTTCTTT.

The rearrangement uses TRBV7-2 and TRBJ2-3; D ambiguous. The V end lost 2 bases, the J end lost 2 bases, and 11 bases lay between the germline ends. Germline CDR1 and CDR2: SGHTA and FQGNSA. CDR3 length: 15 amino acids. The CDR3 is CASSLIGSHTDTQYF. The CDR3 DNA sequence: TGTGCCAGCAGCTTAATAGGGTCACACACAGATACGCAGTATTTT.

V and J are TRBV7-6 and TRBJ2-2; the D is unclear. Trimming took off 4 bases at V and 5 bases at J, with 11 bases between the two ends. This CDR3 contains 14 residues. Germline CDR1 is SGHVS and CDR2 is FNYEAQ. CDR3 DNA: TGTGCCAGCAGCTCCGGGCCTTGGACCGGGGAGCTGTTTTTT. The encoded protein is CASSSGPWTGELFF. Supplemented by reference TRBV7-6 and TRBJ2-2, the full variable domain reads GAGVSQSPRYKVTKRGQDVALRCDPISGHVSLYWYRQALGQGPEFLTYFNYEAQQDKSGLPNDRFSAERPEGSISTLTIQRTEQRDSAMYRCASSSGPWTGELFFGEGSRLTVL.

The chain couples TRBV6-5 to TRBJ1-6; 11 bases fit TRBD1. Germline assignment: CDR1 MNHEY and CDR2 SVGAGI. After removal of 4 bases from V and 10 bases from J, the junction contained 3 bases not matched to a gene. This CDR3 is built from 14 residues. The CDR3: CASSSDRGLSPLHF. In DNA, the CDR3 is TGTGCCAGCAGTTCGGACAGGGGGCTATCACCCCTCCACTTT.

Only a few counts were recorded for this clone. V is TRBV10-3 and J is TRBJ2-5; the match to TRBD2 covers 9 bases. The V gene end was trimmed by 6 bases and the J gene end by 4 bases; junction bases not matched to a gene: 9. The germline V gene has CDR1 ENHRY and CDR2 SYGVKD. This CDR3 spans 15 amino acids. Written as DNA, the CDR3 is TGTGCCATCAGCCCCGGGACTAGCAAATTAGAGACCCAGTACTTC. Its translation is CAISPGTSKLETQYF.

The chain carries TRBV5-1 and TRBJ1-1; no definite D call. The CDR3 has 17 amino acids. Germline CDR1 SGHRS, CDR2 YFSETQ. V dropped 1 base and J dropped 0 bases, with 16 bases sitting between them. DNA for the CDR3: TGCGCCAGCAGCTTGATGCCGAGACGGACTCTGAACACTGAAGCTTTCTTT. Translated: CASSLMPRRTLNTEAFF.